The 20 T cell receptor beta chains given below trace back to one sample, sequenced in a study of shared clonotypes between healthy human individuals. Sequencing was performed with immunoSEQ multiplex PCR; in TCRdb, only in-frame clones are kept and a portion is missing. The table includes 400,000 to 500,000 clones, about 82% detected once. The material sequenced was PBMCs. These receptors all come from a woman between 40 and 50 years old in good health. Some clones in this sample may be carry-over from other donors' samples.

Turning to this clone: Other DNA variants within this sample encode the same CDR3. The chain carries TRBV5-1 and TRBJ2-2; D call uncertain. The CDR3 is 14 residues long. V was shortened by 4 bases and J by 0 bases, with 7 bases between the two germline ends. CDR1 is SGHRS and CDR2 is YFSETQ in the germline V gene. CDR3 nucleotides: TGCGCCAGCAGCCTGGAAGCGAACACCGGGGAGCTGTTTTTT. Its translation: CASSLEANTGELFF.

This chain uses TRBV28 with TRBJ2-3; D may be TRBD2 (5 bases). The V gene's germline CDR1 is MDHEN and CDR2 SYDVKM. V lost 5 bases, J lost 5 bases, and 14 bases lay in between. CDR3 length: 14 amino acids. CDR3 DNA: TGTGCCAGCAGTGCCGCGGGCCTGGAAGATACGCAGTATTTT. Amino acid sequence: CASSAAGLEDTQYF.

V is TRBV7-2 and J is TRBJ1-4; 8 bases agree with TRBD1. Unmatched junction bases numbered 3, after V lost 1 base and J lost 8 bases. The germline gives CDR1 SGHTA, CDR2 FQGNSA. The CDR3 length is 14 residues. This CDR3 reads CASSLGQGSEKLFF. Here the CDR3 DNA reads TGTGCCAGCAGCTTAGGACAGGGGTCCGAAAAACTGTTTTTT.

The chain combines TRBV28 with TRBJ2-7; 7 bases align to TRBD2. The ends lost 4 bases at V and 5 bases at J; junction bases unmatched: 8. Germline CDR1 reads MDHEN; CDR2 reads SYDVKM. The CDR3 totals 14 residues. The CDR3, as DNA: TGTGCCAGCAGTTCCTGGGGGGGTTCGGACGAGCAGTACTTC. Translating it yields CASSSWGGSDEQYF.

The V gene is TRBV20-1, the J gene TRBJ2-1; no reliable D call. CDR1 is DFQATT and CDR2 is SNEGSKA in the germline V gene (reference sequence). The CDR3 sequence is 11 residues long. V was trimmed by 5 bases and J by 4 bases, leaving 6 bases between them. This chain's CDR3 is CSAQTYNEQFF. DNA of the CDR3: TGCAGTGCTCAGACTTACAATGAGCAGTTCTTC.

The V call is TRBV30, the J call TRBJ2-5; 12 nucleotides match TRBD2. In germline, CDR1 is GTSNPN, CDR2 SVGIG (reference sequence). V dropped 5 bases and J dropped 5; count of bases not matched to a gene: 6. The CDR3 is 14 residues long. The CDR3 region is CAWSSGRALETQYF. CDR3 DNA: TGTGCCTGGTCTAGCGGGAGGGCTTTGGAGACCCAGTACTTC.

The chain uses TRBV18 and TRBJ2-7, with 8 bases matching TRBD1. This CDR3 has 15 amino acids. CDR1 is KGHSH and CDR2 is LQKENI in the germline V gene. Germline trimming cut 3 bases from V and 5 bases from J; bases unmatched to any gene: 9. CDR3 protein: CASSPTPTGDNEQYF. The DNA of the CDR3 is TGTGCCAGCTCACCTACCCCGACAGGGGACAACGAGCAGTACTTC. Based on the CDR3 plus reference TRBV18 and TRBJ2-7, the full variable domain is NAGVMQNPRHLVRRRGQEARLRCSPMKGHSHVYWYRQLPEEGLKFMVYLQKENIIDESGMPKERFSAEFPKEGPSILRIQQVVRGDSAAYFCASSPTPTGDNEQYFGPGTRLTVT.

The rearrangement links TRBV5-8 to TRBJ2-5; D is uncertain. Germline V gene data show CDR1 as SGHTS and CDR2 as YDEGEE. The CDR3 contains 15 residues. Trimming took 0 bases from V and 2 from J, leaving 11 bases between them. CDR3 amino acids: CASSLAGLVQETQYF. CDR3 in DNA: TGTGCCAGCAGCTTGGCGGGCCTAGTGCAAGAGACCCAGTACTTC. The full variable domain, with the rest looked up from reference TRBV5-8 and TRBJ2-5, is EAGVTQSPTHLIKTRGQQATLRCSPISGHTSVYWYQQALGLGLQFLLWYDEGEERNRGNFPPRFSGRQFPNYSSELNVNALELEDSALYLCASSLAGLVQETQYFGPGTRLLVL.

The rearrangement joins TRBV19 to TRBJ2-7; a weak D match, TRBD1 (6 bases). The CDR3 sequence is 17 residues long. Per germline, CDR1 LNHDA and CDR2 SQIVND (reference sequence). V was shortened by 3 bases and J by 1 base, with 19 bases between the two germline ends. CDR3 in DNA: TGTGCCAGTAGTATGAGGTTCACCGGGACAAATTCCTACGAGCAGTACTTC. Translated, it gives CASSMRFTGTNSYEQYF.

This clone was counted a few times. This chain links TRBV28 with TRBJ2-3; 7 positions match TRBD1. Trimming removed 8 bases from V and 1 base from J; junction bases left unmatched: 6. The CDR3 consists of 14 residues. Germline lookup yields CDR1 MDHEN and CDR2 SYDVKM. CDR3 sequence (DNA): TGTGCCAGCCTCGACACAGGGGGCACAGATACGCAGTATTTT. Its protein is CASLDTGGTDTQYF.

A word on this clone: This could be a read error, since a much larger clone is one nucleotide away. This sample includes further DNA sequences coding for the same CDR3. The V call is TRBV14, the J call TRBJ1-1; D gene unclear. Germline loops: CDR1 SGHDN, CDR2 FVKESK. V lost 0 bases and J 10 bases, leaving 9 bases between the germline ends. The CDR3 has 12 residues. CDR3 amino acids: CASSQDLSVAFF. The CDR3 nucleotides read TGTGCCAGCAGCCAAGACCTTTCGGTAGCTTTCTTT.

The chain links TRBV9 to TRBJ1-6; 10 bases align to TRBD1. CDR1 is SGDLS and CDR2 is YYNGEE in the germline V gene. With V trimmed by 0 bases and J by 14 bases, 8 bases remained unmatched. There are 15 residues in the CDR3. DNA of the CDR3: TGTGCCAGCAGCGTAGAGGGGGACAGGGGATCAACCCTCCACTTT. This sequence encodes CASSVEGDRGSTLHF.

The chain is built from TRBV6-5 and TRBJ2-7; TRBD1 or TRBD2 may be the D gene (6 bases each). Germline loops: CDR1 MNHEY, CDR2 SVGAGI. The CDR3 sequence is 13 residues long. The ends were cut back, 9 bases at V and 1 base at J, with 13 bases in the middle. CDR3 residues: CASRGATSYEQYF. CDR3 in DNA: TGTGCCAGTAGGGGGGCGACGTCCTACGAGCAGTACTTC.

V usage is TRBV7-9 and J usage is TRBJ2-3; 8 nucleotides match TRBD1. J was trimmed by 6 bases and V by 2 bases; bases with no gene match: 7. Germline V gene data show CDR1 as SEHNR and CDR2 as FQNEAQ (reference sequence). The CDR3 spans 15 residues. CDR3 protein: CASSLNGQGWDTQYF. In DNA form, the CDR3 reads TGTGCCAGCAGCTTAAACGGACAGGGTTGGGATACGCAGTATTTT.

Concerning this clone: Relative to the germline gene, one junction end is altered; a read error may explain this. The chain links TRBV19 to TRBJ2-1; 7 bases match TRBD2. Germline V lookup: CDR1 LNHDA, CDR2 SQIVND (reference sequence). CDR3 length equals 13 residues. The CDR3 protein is CASSTALGLVRVF. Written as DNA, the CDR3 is TGTGCCAGTAGTACCGCTCTAGGACTAGTACGGGTCTTC.

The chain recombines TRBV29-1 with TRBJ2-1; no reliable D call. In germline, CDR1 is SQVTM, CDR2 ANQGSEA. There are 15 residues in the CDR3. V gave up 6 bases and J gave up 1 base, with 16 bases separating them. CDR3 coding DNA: TGCAGCGTGAGCCTCAACCGACTGTCCTACAATGAGCAGTTCTTC. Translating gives CSVSLNRLSYNEQFF.

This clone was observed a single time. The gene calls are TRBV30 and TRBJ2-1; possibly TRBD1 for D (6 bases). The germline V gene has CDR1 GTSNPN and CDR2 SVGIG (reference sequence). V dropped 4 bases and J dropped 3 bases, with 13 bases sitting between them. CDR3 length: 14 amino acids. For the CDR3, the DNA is TGTGCCTGGACCACAGGGATGGGCTACAATGAGCAGTTCTTC. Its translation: CAWTTGMGYNEQFF.

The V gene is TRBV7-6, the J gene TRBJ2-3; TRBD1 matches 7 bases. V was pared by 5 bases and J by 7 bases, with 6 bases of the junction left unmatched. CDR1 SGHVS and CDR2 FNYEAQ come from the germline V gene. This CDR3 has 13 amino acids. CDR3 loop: CASSPTGAHTQYF. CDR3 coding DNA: TGTGCCAGCAGCCCAACAGGGGCACATACGCAGTATTTT. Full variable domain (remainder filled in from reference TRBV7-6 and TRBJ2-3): GAGVSQSPRYKVTKRGQDVALRCDPISGHVSLYWYRQALGQGPEFLTYFNYEAQQDKSGLPNDRFSAERPEGSISTLTIQRTEQRDSAMYRCASSPTGAHTQYFGPGTRLTVL.

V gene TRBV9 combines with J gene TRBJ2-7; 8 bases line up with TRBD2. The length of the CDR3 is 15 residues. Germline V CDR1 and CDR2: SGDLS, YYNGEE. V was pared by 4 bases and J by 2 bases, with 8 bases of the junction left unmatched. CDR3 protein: CASSPGGGVAYEQYF. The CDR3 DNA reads TGTGCCAGCAGCCCCGGGGGGGGAGTAGCCTACGAGCAGTACTTC.

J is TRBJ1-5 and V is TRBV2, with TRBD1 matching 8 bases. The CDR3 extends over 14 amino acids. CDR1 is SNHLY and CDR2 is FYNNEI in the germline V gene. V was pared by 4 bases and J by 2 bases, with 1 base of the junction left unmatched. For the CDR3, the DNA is TGTGCCAGCAGTGGGGGACAGGGCAATCAGCCCCAGCATTTT. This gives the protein CASSGGQGNQPQHF.